This T cell receptor (beta chain) derives from a study of T cell changes during pregnancy in multiple sclerosis. Trimming removed 8 bases from V and 3 bases from J, with 16 bases in between. In germline, CDR1 is GTSNPN, CDR2 SVGIG (reference sequence). The CDR3 has 13 amino acids. Method: immunoSEQ multiplex PCR; TCRdb's copy keeps in-frame clones and lacks some. Altogether around 40,000 clones are present, around 90% being singletons, with the ten largest covering roughly 5%. This clone was counted between two and nine times. Sequenced material: CD8+ T cells from peripheral blood mononuclear cells, taken in the third trimester of pregnancy. The sequence derives from a female donor with multiple sclerosis, enrolled in a pregnancy study. This sequence joins TRBV30 and TRBJ1-2; TRBD1 is a possible D gene (5 bases). The CDR3 region is CAARDWVHYGYTF. The CDR3 DNA follows: TGTGCCGCCAGGGACTGGGTGCACTATGGCTACACCTTC.